This TCR beta chain was recovered during a study of CD8 T cells in ankylosing spondylitis. The authors made TCR beta libraries by quantitative 5'-RACE with molecular barcodes. TCRdb processed the 5' RACE reads anew with MiXCR; each CDR3 protein has one entry. In the table there are some 200,000 distinct CDR3 sequences, roughly 13% of which are singletons. Ten or more counts support this clonotype. The CDR3 has 13 amino acids. The junction had 4 bases not matched to a gene; V was cut back by 4 bases and J by 5 bases. V is TRBV12-3 or TRBV12-4 and J is TRBJ2-7; 8 bases match TRBD2. The sequence was collected from a male donor with ankylosing spondylitis or in good health (not recorded which). Input material: blood, either unsorted or a sorted T cell fraction (not recorded which). CDR3 bases: TGTGCCAGCAGTTCAGGCGGGGGGAACGAGCAGTACTTC. Translation gives CASSSGGGNEQYF.